The sequence of this T cell receptor beta chain was determined in a study of T-cell memory formation after mild COVID-19. Findings and caveats of the study: Among clones contracting day 15 to 85, CD4/CD8 was balanced, whereas later expanders leaned CD4+.

V gave up 3 bases and J gave up 1 base, with 12 bases separating them. The CDR3 runs 15 residues. From germline, CDR1 is SGHAT and CDR2 FQNNGV. TCRdb processed the 5' RACE reads anew with MiXCR; each CDR3 protein has one entry. The sample lists under 250,000 distinct CDR3 sequences, less than 20% seen once, with 2.1% in the top ten. Many counts were recorded for this clonotype. Its target is not known. J is TRBJ2-5 and V is TRBV11-2, with D hard to call. Sequencing was carried out using PBMCs or a T cell subset sorted from them (not recorded which). The sequence was collected from an adult woman who had mild COVID-19 (a few samples of this study predate the infection). Cell type and time point are not known. CDR3 sequence (DNA): TGTGCCAGCAGCTTTACTAACACCGTCCAAGAGACCCAGTACTTC. Amino acid sequence: CASSFTNTVQETQYF. Full variable domain (rest looked up from reference TRBV11-2 and TRBJ2-5): EAGVAQSPRYKIIEKRQSVAFWCNPISGHATLYWYQQILGQGPKLLIQFQNNGVVDDSQLPKDRFSAERLKGVDSTLKIQPAKLEDSAVYLCASSFTNTVQETQYFGPGTRLLVL.